Here is one T cell receptor (beta chain) with its context. Its matching antigen is unknown. This specimen belongs to a study of post-analysis software for immune sequencing data. On the study more broadly: Relapsing-remitting, secondary progressive and progressive-relapsing forms made up the multiple sclerosis disease courses. Study-wide points: Under F measure analysis, samples from one preparation batch co-clustered strongly. Comparison of patients with controls showed 4 to 6 TRBV segments more frequent in patients, TRBV5-6, TRBV5-1 and TRBV20-1 among them. People with multiple sclerosis had a significantly lower normalized Chao1 diversity than controls did.

Tagging with unique molecular identifiers was a feature of the TCR beta cDNA libraries. When roughly 1 to 10 million T cells were used, they gave roughly 490,000 cDNA molecules. TCRdb passed the PCR reads through MiXCR, listing each CDR3 protein once. This sample yields hundreds of thousands of distinct CDR3 sequences, of which approximately 39% are seen a single time; 6% to 9% belongs to the top ten. V lost 6 bases to trimming and J lost 1 base, with 16 bases between them. The CDR3 runs 15 residues. The germline gives CDR1 SGHTA, CDR2 FQGNSA. V gene TRBV7-2 combines with J gene TRBJ2-7; a weak D match, TRBD2 (5 bases). The source material was blood. This receptor was identified in a girl aged 2 to 9 with multiple sclerosis. In DNA form, the CDR3 reads TGTGCCAGCAGGCCTGGAGGTTCTGTGTCCTACGAGCAGTACTTC. Translated, it gives CASRPGGSVSYEQYF.